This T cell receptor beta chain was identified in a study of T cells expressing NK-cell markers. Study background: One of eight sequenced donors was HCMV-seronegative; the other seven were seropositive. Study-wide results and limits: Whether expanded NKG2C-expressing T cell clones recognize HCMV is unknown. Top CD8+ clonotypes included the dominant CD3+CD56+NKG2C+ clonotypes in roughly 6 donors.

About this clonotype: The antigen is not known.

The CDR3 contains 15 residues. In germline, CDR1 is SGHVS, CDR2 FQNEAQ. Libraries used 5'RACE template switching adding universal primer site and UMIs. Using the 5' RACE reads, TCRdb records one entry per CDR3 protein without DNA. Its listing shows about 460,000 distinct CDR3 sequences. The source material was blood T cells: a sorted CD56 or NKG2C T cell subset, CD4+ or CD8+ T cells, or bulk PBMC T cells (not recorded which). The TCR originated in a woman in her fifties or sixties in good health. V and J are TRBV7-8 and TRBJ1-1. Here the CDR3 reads CASSFSFLRNTEAFF.